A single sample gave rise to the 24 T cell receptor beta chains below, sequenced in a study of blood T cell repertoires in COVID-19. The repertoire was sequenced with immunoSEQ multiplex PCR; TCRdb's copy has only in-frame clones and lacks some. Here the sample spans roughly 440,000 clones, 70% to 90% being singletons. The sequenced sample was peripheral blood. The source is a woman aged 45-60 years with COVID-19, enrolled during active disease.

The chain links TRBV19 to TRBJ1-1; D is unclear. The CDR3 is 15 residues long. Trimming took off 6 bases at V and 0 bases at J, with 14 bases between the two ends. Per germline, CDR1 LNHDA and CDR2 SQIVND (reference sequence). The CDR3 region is CASRETDYMNTEAFF. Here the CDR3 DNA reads TGTGCCAGTAGGGAGACTGATTACATGAACACTGAAGCTTTCTTT.

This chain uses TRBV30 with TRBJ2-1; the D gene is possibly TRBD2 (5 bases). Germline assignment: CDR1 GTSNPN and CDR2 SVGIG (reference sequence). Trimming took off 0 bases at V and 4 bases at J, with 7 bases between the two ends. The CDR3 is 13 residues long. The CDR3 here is CAWSVRGYNEQFF. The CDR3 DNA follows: TGTGCCTGGAGTGTCCGGGGATACAATGAGCAGTTCTTC.

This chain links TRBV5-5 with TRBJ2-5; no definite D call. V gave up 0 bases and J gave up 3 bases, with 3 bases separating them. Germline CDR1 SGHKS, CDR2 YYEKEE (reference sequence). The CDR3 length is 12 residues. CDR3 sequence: CASSLGEETQYF. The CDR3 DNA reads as TGTGCCAGCAGCTTGGGAGAAGAGACCCAGTACTTC.

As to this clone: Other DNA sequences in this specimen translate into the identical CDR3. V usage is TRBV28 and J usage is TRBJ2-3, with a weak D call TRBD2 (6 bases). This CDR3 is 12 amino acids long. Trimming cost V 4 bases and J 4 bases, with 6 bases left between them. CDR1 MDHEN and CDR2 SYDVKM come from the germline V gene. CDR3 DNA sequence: TGTGCCAGCAGTTCGGGGGCAGATACGCAGTATTTT. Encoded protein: CASSSGADTQYF.

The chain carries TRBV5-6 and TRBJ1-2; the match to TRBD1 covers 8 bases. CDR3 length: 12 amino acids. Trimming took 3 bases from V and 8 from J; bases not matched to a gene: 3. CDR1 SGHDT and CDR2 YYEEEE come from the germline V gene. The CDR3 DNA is TGTGCCAGCAGCTCGACAGGGGAAGGCTACACCTTC. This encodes CASSSTGEGYTF.

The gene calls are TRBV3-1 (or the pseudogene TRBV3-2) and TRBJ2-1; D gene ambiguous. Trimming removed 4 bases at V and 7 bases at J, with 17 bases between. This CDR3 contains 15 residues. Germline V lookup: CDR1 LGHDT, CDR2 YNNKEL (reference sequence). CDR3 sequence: CASSLDGERWNEQFF. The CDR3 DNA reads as TGTGCCAGCAGCCTTGACGGCGAGAGGTGGAATGAGCAGTTCTTC.

This CDR3 reads CASSEQGAGQPQHF. CDR3 DNA sequence: TGCGCCAGCAGTGAACAGGGGGCTGGGCAGCCCCAGCATTTT. The genes are TRBV10-2 and TRBJ1-5; TRBD1 aligns across 9 bases. Germline CDR1 WSHSY, CDR2 SAAADI. V lost 3 bases to trimming and J lost 7 bases; unmatched junction nucleotides: 4. This CDR3 contains 14 residues.

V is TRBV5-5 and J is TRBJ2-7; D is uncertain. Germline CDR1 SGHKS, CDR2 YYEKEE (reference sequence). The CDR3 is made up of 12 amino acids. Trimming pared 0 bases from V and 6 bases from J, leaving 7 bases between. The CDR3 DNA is TGTGCCAGCAGCTTGGACTCCGGCGAGCAGTACTTC. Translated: CASSLDSGEQYF.

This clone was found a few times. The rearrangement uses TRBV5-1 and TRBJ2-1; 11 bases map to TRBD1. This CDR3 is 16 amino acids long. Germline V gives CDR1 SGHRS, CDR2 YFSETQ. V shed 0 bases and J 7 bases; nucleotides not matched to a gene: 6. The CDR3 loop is CASSLALGTGGNEQFF. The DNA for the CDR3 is TGCGCCAGCAGCTTGGCCTTAGGGACAGGGGGGAATGAGCAGTTCTTC. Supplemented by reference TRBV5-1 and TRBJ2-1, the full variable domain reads KAGVTQTPRYLIKTRGQQVTLSCSPISGHRSVSWYQQTPGQGLQFLFEYFSETQRNKGNFPGRFSGRQFSNSRSEMNVSTLELGDSALYLCASSLALGTGGNEQFFGPGTRLTVL.

The CDR3 region is CASSVEGRLWGYTF. CDR3 sequence (DNA): TGTGCCAGCAGCGTAGAGGGGCGCCTGTGGGGCTACACCTTC. The J gene is TRBJ1-2, the V gene TRBV9, with D possibly TRBD1 on 5 matching bases. The V gene lost 0 bases and the J gene lost 8 bases, with 14 bases spanning the gap. Germline V gene sequence: CDR1 SGDLS, CDR2 YYNGEE. The CDR3 totals 14 residues.

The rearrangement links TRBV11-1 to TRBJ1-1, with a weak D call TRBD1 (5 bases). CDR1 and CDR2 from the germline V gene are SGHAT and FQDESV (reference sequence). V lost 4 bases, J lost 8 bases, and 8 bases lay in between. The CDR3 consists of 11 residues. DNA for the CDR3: TGTGCCAGCAGCTCCAGGGCCGAAGCTTTCTTT. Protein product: CASSSRAEAFF. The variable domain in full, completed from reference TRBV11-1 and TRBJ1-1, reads EAEVAQSPRYKITEKSQAVAFWCDPISGHATLYWYRQILGQGPELLVQFQDESVVDDSQLPKDRFSAERLKGVDSTLKIQPAELGDSAMYLCASSSRAEAFFGQGTRLTVV.

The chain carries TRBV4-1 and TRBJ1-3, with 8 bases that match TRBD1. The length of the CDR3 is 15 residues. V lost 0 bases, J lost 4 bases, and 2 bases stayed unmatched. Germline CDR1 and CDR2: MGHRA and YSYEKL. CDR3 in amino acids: CASSQDRGRGNTIYF. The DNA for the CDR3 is TGCGCCAGCAGCCAAGACAGGGGGCGGGGAAACACCATATATTTT.

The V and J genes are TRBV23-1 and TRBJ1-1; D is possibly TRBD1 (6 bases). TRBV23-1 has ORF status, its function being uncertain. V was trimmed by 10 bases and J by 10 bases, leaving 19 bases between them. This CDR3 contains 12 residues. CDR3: CATFRRGGAAFF. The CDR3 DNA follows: TGCGCCACCTTCCGGCGGGGGGGCGCAGCTTTCTTT.

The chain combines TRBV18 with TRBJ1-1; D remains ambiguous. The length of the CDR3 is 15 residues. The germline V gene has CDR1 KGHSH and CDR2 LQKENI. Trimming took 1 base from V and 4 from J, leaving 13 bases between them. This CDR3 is CASSPRAGELTEAFF. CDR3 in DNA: TGTGCCAGCTCACCACGGGCGGGAGAGCTCACTGAAGCTTTCTTT.

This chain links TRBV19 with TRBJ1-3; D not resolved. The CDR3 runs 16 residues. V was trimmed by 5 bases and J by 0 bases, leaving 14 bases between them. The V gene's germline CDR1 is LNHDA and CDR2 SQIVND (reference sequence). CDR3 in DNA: TGTGCCAGTAGTGAGGTGATAAGGCTCTCTGGAAACACCATATATTTT. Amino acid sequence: CASSEVIRLSGNTIYF.

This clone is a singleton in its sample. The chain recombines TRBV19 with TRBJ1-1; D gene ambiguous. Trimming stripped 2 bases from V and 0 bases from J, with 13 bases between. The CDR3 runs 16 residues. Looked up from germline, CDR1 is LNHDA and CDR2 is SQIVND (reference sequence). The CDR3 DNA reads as TGTGCCAGTAGTATAAGGAGTAAACGGATGAACACTGAAGCTTTCTTT. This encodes CASSIRSKRMNTEAFF.

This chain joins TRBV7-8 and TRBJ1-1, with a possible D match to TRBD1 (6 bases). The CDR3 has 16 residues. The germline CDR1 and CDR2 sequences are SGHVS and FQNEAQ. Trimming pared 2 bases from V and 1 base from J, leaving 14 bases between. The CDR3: CASSLLGGLRNTEAFF. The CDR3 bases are TGTGCCAGCAGCTTATTGGGGGGGCTCAGGAACACTGAAGCTTTCTTT.

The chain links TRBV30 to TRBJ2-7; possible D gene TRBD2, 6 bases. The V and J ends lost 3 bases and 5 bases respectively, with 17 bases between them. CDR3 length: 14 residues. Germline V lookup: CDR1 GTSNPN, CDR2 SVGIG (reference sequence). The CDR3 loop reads CAWSRDSPRDEQYF. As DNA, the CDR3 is TGTGCCTGGAGCCGGGACTCACCCCGGGACGAGCAGTACTTC.

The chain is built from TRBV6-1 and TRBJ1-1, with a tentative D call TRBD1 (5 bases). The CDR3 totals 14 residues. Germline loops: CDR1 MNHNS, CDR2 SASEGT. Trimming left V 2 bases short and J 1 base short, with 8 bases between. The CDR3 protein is CASSEPGGNTEAFF. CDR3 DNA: TGTGCCAGCAGTGAACCGGGGGGGAACACTGAAGCTTTCTTT.

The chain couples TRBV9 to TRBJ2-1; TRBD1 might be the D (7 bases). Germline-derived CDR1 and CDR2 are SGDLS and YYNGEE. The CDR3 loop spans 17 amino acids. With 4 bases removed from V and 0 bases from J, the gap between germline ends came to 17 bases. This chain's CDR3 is CASSLRTGLSSYNEQFF. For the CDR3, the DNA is TGTGCCAGCAGCCTCCGGACAGGACTAAGCTCCTACAATGAGCAGTTCTTC. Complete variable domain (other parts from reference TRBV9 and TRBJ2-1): DSGVTQTPKHLITATGQRVTLRCSPRSGDLSVYWYQQSLDQGLQFLIQYYNGEERAKGNILERFSAQQFPDLHSELNLSSLELGDSALYFCASSLRTGLSSYNEQFFGPGTRLTVL.

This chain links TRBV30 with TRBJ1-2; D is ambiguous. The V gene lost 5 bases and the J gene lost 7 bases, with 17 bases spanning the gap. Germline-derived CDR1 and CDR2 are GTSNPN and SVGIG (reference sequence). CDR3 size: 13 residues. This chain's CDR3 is CAWSGSPEGGYTF. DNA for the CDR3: TGTGCCTGGTCGGGGTCCCCGGAAGGTGGCTACACCTTC.

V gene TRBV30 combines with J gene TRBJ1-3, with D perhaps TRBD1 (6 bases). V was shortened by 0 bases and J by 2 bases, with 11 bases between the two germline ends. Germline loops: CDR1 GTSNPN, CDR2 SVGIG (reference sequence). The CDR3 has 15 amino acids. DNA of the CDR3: TGTGCCTGGAGTGTCCAGGGGCACCCTGGAAACACCATATATTTT. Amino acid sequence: CAWSVQGHPGNTIYF.

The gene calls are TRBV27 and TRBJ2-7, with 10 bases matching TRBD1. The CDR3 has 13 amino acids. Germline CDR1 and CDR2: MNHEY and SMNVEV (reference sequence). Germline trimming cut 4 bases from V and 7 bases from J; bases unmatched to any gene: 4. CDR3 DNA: TGTGCCAGCAGTTGGACAGGGGGTAGGGAGCAGTACTTC. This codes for CASSWTGGREQYF.

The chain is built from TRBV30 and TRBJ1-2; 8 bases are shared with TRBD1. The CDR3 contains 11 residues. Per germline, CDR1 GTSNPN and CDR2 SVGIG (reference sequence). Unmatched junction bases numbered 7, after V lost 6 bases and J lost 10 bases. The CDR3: CACQTGEDYTF. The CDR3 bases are TGTGCCTGCCAGACAGGGGAAGACTACACCTTC.